This T cell receptor (beta chain) was sequenced during a study of T cell responses to AZD1222 COVID-19 vaccine. Measured with immunoSEQ multiplex PCR; TCRdb has only the in-frame clones, and not every one. The sample includes around 44,000 clones, approximately 86% of them seen just once. Only a few counts were recorded for this clone. CDR1 and CDR2 (germline): SEHNR, FQNEAQ (reference sequence). The CDR3 loop spans 15 amino acids. V gave up 2 bases and J gave up 2 bases, with 12 bases separating them. This sequence originates from an adult who received the AZD1222 COVID-19 vaccine. The rearrangement links TRBV7-9 to TRBJ2-5, with D possibly TRBD2 on 5 matching bases. This specimen consisted of peripheral blood, obtained 28 days after the second AZD1222 dose. The CDR3 sequence is CASSLRTERQETQYF. CDR3 in DNA: TGTGCCAGCAGCTTACGTACAGAGCGGCAAGAGACCCAGTACTTC.